The sequence of this T cell receptor (beta chain) was determined in a study of T cells in Graves' hyperthyroidism and ophthalmopathy. Graves' hyperthyroidism showing no ophthalmopathy progression within 18 months was considered stable. Aged 18 to 65, the patients had hyperthyroidism that was newly diagnosed and had lasted under 2 months. Any patient presenting with uncontrolled infection, other autoimmune disease, pregnancy or lactation was left out. Amplification of TCR beta CDR3 regions was performed using RNA transcripts as template. RT-PCR in the first round (using the HTBI primer set) targeted the TCR CDR3. TCRdb re-called the multiplex PCR reads through MiXCR, storing one row per CDR3 protein. Among about 760,000 distinct CDR3 sequences listed, over 35% were seen once. Germline CDR1 SGHTA, CDR2 FQGNSA. V gave up 4 bases and J gave up 11 bases, with 8 bases separating them. The CDR3 has 11 residues.

This chain joins TRBV7-2 and TRBJ1-4; D gene ambiguous. This TCR derives from a woman aged 40 to 50 with Graves' hyperthyroidism. Sequenced input: blood. The CDR3: CASSSGDKLFF. The CDR3 DNA follows: TGTGCCAGCAGCTCTGGAGACAAACTGTTTTTT.